This T cell receptor (beta chain) was captured by sequencing in a study of early T cells in non-severe SARS-CoV-2 infection. Overall study: Chains were not paired, and sequencing was done on bulk RNA from unsorted whole blood.

The J segment lost 1 base and the V segment lost 7 bases, leaving 2 bases of the junction unmatched. This CDR3 is built from 14 residues. Germline CDR1 and CDR2: LNHDA and SQIVND (reference sequence). Concerning this clonotype itself: The antigen is undetermined.

The protocol attached unique molecular identifiers to individual cDNA molecules. One entry per CDR3 protein results from TCRdb running MiXCR on the 5' RACE reads. The repertoire includes approximately 75,000 distinct CDR3 sequences, more than 14% of them detected once, and about 4% sits in the top ten. Study results and limitations: VDJdb matching skewed toward anti-spike CD8 responses, missing private and CD4 specificities.

This sequence was found in an adult who was a healthcare worker with PCR-confirmed SARS-CoV-2 infection or an uninfected control (not recorded which). The material was whole blood, obtained at baseline. V gene TRBV19 combines with J gene TRBJ2-2; 8 positions agree with TRBD1. The CDR3 nucleotides read TGTGCCAGTACCGGACAGGGGAACACCGGGGAGCTGTTTTTT. Encoded protein: CASTGQGNTGELFF.